This record concerns one TCR beta chain sequence. The sample originates from a study of T cell repertoires in cytomegalovirus infection. This CDR3 has 14 residues. Trimming took off 4 bases at V and 5 bases at J, with 15 bases between the two ends. Germline lookup yields CDR1 LGHNT and CDR2 FRNRAP. TCRdb reanalysed the reads using MiXCR and keeps one entry per CDR3 protein. The profile covers about 160,000 distinct CDR3 sequences, with roughly 18% appearing a single time and roughly a sixth taken by the ten largest. The material sequenced was CD8+ T cells from PBMCs. The chain recombines TRBV12-5 with TRBJ2-7; maybe TRBD1 (6 bases). This receptor was identified in a human donor in good health (CMV status not recorded). Some clones in this sample may be carry-over from other donors' samples. CDR3 amino acids: CASGYTTGQDEQYF. The CDR3 DNA is TGTGCTAGTGGTTACACAACAGGGCAGGACGAGCAGTACTTC.